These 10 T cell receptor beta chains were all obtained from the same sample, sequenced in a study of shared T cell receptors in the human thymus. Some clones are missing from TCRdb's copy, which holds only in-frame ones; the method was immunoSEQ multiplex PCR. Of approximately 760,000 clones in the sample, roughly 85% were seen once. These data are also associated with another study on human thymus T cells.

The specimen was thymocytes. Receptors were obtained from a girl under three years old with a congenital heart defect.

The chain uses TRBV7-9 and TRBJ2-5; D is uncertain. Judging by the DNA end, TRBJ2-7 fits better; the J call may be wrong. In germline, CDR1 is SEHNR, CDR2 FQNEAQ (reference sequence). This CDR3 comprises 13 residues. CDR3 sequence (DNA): TGTGCCAGCAGCCACCCTGGTACCTACGAGCAGTACTTC. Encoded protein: CASSHPGTYEQYF.

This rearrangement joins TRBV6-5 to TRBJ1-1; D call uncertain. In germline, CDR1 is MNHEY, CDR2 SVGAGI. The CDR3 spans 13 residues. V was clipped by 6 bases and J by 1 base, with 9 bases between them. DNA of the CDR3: TGTGCCAGCAGGGGAGAGGGGAACACTGAAGCTTTCTTT. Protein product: CASRGEGNTEAFF.

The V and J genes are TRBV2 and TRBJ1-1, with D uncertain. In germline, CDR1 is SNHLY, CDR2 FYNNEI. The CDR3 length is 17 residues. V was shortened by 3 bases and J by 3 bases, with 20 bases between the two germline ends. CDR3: CASSDRSLALRDTEAFF. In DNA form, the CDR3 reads TGTGCCAGCAGTGATAGGTCTCTAGCTCTTAGGGACACTGAAGCTTTCTTT.

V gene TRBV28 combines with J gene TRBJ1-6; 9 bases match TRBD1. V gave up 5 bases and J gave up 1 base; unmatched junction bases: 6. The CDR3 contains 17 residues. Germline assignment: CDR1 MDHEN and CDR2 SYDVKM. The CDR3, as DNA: TGTGCCAGCAGTAAACAGGGGGCAGAGTCCTATAATTCACCCCTCCACTTT. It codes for CASSKQGAESYNSPLHF.

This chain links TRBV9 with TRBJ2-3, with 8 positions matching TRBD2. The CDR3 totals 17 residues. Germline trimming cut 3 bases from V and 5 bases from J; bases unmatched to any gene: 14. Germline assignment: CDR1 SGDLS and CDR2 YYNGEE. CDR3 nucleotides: TGTGCCAGCAGCGACCGACTAGCGACCTCCCGGGTAGATACGCAGTATTTT. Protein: CASSDRLATSRVDTQYF.

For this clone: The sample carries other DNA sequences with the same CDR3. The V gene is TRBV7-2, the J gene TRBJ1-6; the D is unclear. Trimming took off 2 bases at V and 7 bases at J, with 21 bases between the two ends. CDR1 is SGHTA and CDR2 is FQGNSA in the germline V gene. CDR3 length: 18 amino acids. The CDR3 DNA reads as TGTGCCAGCAGCTTAATCCGGGGAACACAGATTCAAAATTCACCCCTCCACTTT. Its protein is CASSLIRGTQIQNSPLHF. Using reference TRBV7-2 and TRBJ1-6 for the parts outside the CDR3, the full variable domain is GAGVSQSPSNKVTEKGKDVELRCDPISGHTALYWYRQSLGQGLEFLIYFQGNSAPDKSGLPSDRFSAERTGGSVSTLTIQRTQQEDSAVYLCASSLIRGTQIQNSPLHFGNGTRLTVT.

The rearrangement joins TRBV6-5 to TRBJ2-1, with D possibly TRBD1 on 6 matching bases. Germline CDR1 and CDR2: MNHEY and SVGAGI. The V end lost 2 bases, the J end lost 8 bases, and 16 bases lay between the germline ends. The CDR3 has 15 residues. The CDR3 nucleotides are TGTGCCAGCAGTTACCACAGGGTGGGGCGGGATGAGCAGTTCTTC. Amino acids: CASSYHRVGRDEQFF.

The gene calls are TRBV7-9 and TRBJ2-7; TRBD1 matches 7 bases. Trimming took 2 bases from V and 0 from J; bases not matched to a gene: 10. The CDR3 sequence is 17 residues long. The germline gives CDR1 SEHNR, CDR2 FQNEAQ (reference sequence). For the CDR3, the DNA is TGTGCCAGCAGCTTACAGACAGGGATTCGCAGCTCCTACGAGCAGTACTTC. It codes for CASSLQTGIRSSYEQYF.

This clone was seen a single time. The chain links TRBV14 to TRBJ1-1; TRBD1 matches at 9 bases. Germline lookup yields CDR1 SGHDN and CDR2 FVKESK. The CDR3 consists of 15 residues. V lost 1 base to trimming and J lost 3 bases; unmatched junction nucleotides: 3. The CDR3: CASSQGTGVDTEAFF. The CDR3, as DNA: TGTGCCAGCAGCCAAGGGACAGGGGTCGACACTGAAGCTTTCTTT. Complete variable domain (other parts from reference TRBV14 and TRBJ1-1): EAGVTQFPSHSVIEKGQTVTLRCDPISGHDNLYWYRRVMGKEIKFLLHFVKESKQDESGMPNNRFLAERTGGTYSTLKVQPAELEDSGVYFCASSQGTGVDTEAFFGQGTRLTVV.

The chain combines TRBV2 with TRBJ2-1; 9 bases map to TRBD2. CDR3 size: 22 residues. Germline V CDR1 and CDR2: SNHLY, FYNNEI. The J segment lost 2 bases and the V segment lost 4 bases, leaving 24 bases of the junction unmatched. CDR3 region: CASSAVAGGPGSCREPYNEQFF. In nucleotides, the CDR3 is TGTGCCAGCAGTGCCGTCGCGGGGGGGCCGGGTTCGTGTAGAGAACCCTACAATGAGCAGTTCTTC.